This T cell receptor beta chain was retrieved from a study of blood T cell repertoires in COVID-19 (dated by TCRdb to the early 2020s). About the study as a whole: Collaborator samples came from the United States, Italy and Spain and covered acute and convalescent phases of COVID-19. The prospective study material was composed of cDNA or gDNA derived from T cells, B-cell-depleted T cells, or PBMCs. Subjects who had been exposed to COVID-19, were actively infected with it, or had recovered from it provided the deeply sampled blood TCRbeta repertoires that made up the dataset. The repertoires were released in a freely available public database meant as a resource for research on the immune response to SARS-CoV-2. Samples were obtained from the ongoing ImmuneRACE study (first 160 participants) and from over a thousand subjects provided by 6 global collaborators. Nearly every sample came with metadata listing a de-identified subject ID, COVID-19 status, age in years and sex. Where available, HLA class I and class II types were obtained from metadata supplied by the sample provider rather than from assay-based typing.

Participants in the prospective study were enrolled through a virtual design, were aged about 18 to 100 years, and lived in 24 United States geographic areas. In the prospective study, participants were assigned to cohorts based on the clinical history participants reported in a screening survey and a study questionnaire. ImmuneRACE Cohort 3 recovered participants were defined by two consecutive negative NP/OP PCR tests, healthcare professional clearance, or symptom resolution. Mobile phlebotomists in the prospective study collected whole blood, serum and a nasopharyngeal or oropharyngeal swab from every participant. Over a roughly 2-month period, participants in the prospective study had the option of providing additional blood draws and questionnaires. Before DNA extraction, prospective study blood samples were shipped either frozen or at room temperature. The paper as a whole reports these results and caveats: Clinical and demographic metadata were provided uncurated, with the amount varying by source and participant.

Notes on this clone: Its antigen remains undetermined. No base qualities exist here, and no much larger clone lies one base off it.

TCRbeta CDR3 regions were amplified from genomic DNA by means of the immunoSEQ Assay, a bias-controlled multiplex PCR. In the paper's pipeline: The number of nucleated cells in each sample was estimated by amplification of reference gene primers within the assay. To quantify the absolute abundance of each unique TCRbeta CDR3 rearrangement, sequence reads were collapsed and filtered. For each sample, productive Simpson clonality was calculated by taking the square root of Simpson's diversity index across productive rearrangements. Not all clones reach the TCRdb copy of this immuneACCESS table, which keeps in-frame sequences only. Checked studies attribute under half of the gap to unresolved V genes and leave the rest unexplained. V and J calls and clone size come straight from that table; D and trimming were deduced from the DNA. The sample table lists approximately 200,000 clones, around 90% of them with a count of one. The top ten constitute roughly a tenth of the sample.

The CDR3, from cysteine to phenylalanine, totals 13 residues. Of all the DNA, just the CDR3 is kept, 39 bases in frame from base 1. This receptor chain uses TRBV21-1 and TRBJ2-1; the D segment call TRBD1 is taken from the table without a DNA check. TRBV21-1 is assigned pseudogene status. Material for sequencing was PBMCs or T cells enriched from blood (not recorded which). This TCR came from a man aged 25 to 45 who had recovered from COVID-19. The CDR3 protein sequence reads: CASKGGPDNEQFF. Read as DNA, the sequence is TGTGCCAGCAAAGGGGGCCCCGACAATGAGCAGTTCTTC.